The 29 T cell receptor beta chains listed next were all sequenced from one sample in a study of beta chain features in type 1 diabetes. Expressed TCRB transcripts got sequenced, as all isolated RNA was reverse transcribed. Measured with immunoSEQ multiplex PCR; TCRdb has only the in-frame clones, and not every one. This sample has about 640,000 clones; around 12% occur once, and the top ten carry approximately 0.11%. Study findings and constraints: Shortening that was moderate but significant affected the TCRB CDR3s of Type 1 diabetes patients in all four CD4+ subsets.

No antigen has been identified for these receptors. The sample taken for sequencing was naive CD4+ T cells from blood. These receptors were collected from a man aged 30 to 39 with type 1 diabetes.

The table lists this clone with a few counts. The chain couples TRBV5-1 to TRBJ1-1, with unresolved D. This CDR3 has 14 residues. Germline CDR1 is SGHRS and CDR2 is YFSETQ. V was pared by 7 bases and J by 3 bases, with 16 bases between. The CDR3 DNA sequence: TGCGCCAGCCGACCATGGGGTGTTGACACTGAAGCTTTCTTT. This codes for CASRPWGVDTEAFF.

This clone has a handful of counts. The chain combines TRBV7-2 with TRBJ2-7; TRBD1 matches at 8 bases. V shed 6 bases and J 1 base; nucleotides not matched to a gene: 8. Per the germline V gene, CDR1 is SGHTA and CDR2 is FQGNSA. This CDR3 region has 15 residues. The CDR3 region is CASRVGQGISYEQYF. The CDR3 region has the DNA TGTGCCAGCAGGGTAGGACAGGGAATTTCCTACGAGCAGTACTTC.

The chain carries TRBV30 and TRBJ2-7; weak D call: TRBD1 (6 bases). With 5 bases removed from V and 0 bases from J, the gap between germline ends came to 23 bases. The CDR3 length is 17 residues. Germline V lookup: CDR1 GTSNPN, CDR2 SVGIG (reference sequence). CDR3 residues: CAWGQGKAYGRSYEQYF. CDR3 sequence (DNA): TGTGCCTGGGGGCAGGGGAAGGCGTATGGACGCTCCTACGAGCAGTACTTC.

The chain joins TRBV19 to TRBJ1-1; D remains unclear. Germline values: CDR1 LNHDA, CDR2 SQIVND (reference sequence). Between the trimmed V and J ends, which lost 3 bases and 3 bases, there was a span of 14 bases. CDR3 length equals 15 residues. CDR3 sequence (DNA): TGTGCCAGTAGTATTCGTCCGGTTCGGGACACTGAAGCTTTCTTT. It yields the protein CASSIRPVRDTEAFF.

This clone has a handful of counts. J is TRBJ2-1 and V is TRBV7-9, with a weak D call TRBD1 (6 bases). The V end lost 8 bases, the J end lost 6 bases, and 23 bases lay between the germline ends. CDR1 and CDR2 from the germline V gene are SEHNR and FQNEAQ (reference sequence). The CDR3 spans 16 residues. The CDR3 sequence is CASASSAGVRGNEQFF. The CDR3 nucleotides are TGTGCCAGCGCATCCTCCGCAGGGGTTCGGGGCAATGAGCAGTTCTTC.

The chain recombines TRBV7-9 with TRBJ2-7; TRBD1 matches at 8 bases. V shed 8 bases, J shed 2 bases, and the junction held 8 bases outside the gene matches. Germline CDR1 SEHNR, CDR2 FQNEAQ (reference sequence). The CDR3 covers 14 residues. CDR3 protein: CASGRGPGPYEQYF. The DNA of the CDR3 is TGTGCCAGCGGCAGGGGGCCCGGTCCCTACGAGCAGTACTTC.

The gene calls are TRBV7-8 and TRBJ2-3; 12 bases agree with TRBD1. The CDR3 length is 16 residues. V shed 5 bases, J shed 10 bases, and the junction held 13 bases outside the gene matches. Looked up from germline, CDR1 is SGHVS and CDR2 is FQNEAQ. The CDR3 sequence: CASSTRDRGLISAQYF. The CDR3 DNA is TGTGCCAGCAGCACCCGGGACAGGGGGCTAATTAGTGCGCAGTATTTT.

The chain employs TRBV9 and TRBJ1-2, with 8 nucleotides matching TRBD1. CDR3 size: 15 residues. V shed 3 bases and J 3 bases; nucleotides not matched to a gene: 7. CDR1 and CDR2 (germline): SGDLS, YYNGEE. CDR3 loop: CASSASQGAYYGYTF. As DNA, the CDR3 is TGTGCCAGCAGCGCCAGCCAGGGGGCATACTATGGCTACACCTTC.

This chain links TRBV23-1 with TRBJ2-1, with D perhaps matching TRBD2 (5 bases). TRBV23-1 is designated an ORF whose function remains uncertain. V was pared by 5 bases and J by 5 bases, with 19 bases between. The CDR3 loop spans 16 amino acids. As DNA, the CDR3 is TGCGCCAGCAGTAAGCTTTTCAGCGGCCCGAACAATGAGCAGTTCTTC. As protein: CASSKLFSGPNNEQFF.

In this sample, this clone turned up a few times. The rearrangement uses TRBV7-3 and TRBJ2-2; D is ambiguous. The CDR3 runs to 13 residues. Looked up from germline, CDR1 is SGHTA and CDR2 is FQGTGA. With 2 bases removed from V and 1 base from J, the gap between germline ends came to 2 bases. The CDR3 sequence is CASSLRNTGELFF. CDR3 in DNA: TGTGCCAGCAGCTTACGGAACACCGGGGAGCTGTTTTTT.

This clone occurred a few times. The chain joins TRBV6-6 to TRBJ2-2; weak D call: TRBD1 (6 bases). The germline V gene has CDR1 MNHNY and CDR2 SVGAGI (reference sequence). Trimming pared 7 bases from V and 6 bases from J, leaving 12 bases between. This CDR3 spans 13 amino acids. The DNA of the CDR3 is TGTGCCAGCAATTTGAACAGGGCCGGGGAGCTGTTTTTT. This gives the protein CASNLNRAGELFF.

The chain employs TRBV4-3 and TRBJ1-6; D gene ambiguous. The CDR3 totals 12 residues. The V gene's germline CDR1 is LGHNA and CDR2 YSLEER. The V end was cut by 4 bases, the J end by 9 bases, with 7 bases between. The CDR3, as DNA: TGCGCCAGCAGCCTAGAGGGTTCACCCCTCCACTTT. This translates into CASSLEGSPLHF.

The chain links TRBV7-6 to TRBJ2-1, with D maybe TRBD1 (6 bases). From germline, CDR1 is SGHVS and CDR2 FNYEAQ. Trimming shortened V by 1 base and J by 13 bases, and 17 bases separated the two germline ends. This CDR3 has 14 amino acids. The CDR3 is CASSLGDRYTGQFF. The CDR3 nucleotides read TGTGCCAGCAGCTTAGGAGACAGGTACACGGGTCAGTTCTTC.

This clone was found a few times. The V and J genes are TRBV9 and TRBJ2-6; D uncertain. V gave up 0 bases and J gave up 0 bases, with 7 bases separating them. Germline CDR1 reads SGDLS; CDR2 reads YYNGEE. CDR3 size: 16 residues. The CDR3 sequence: CASSVEGISGANVLTF. The CDR3 bases are TGTGCCAGCAGCGTAGAAGGGATCTCTGGGGCCAACGTCCTGACTTTC.

The rearrangement links TRBV10-3 to TRBJ1-4, with no clear D. Germline V gene lookup returns CDR1 ENHRY and CDR2 SYGVKD. The CDR3 is 14 residues long. V lost 4 bases, J lost 8 bases, and 14 bases lay in between. CDR3 region: CAISAEHFIEKLFF. CDR3 in DNA: TGTGCCATCAGTGCAGAACACTTCATCGAAAAACTGTTTTTT.

The rearrangement links TRBV15 to TRBJ1-5; 10 bases map to TRBD1. J gave up 2 bases and V 0 bases, and 4 bases lay outside the gene matches. CDR1 is LNHNV and CDR2 is YYDKDF in the germline V gene (reference sequence). The CDR3 consists of 17 residues. The CDR3 coding sequence is TGTGCCACCAGCAGAGAGGACAGGGGGGTTCGCAATCAGCCCCAGCATTTT. Translating it yields CATSREDRGVRNQPQHF.

The chain joins TRBV15 to TRBJ1-1, with 7 bases fitting TRBD1. The CDR3 extends over 13 amino acids. Germline trimming cut 2 bases from V and 13 bases from J; bases unmatched to any gene: 10. Per the germline V gene, CDR1 is LNHNV and CDR2 is YYDKDF (reference sequence). This CDR3 reads CATSRTGDGVVFF. The CDR3 DNA is TGTGCCACCAGCAGAACAGGGGACGGTGTGGTTTTCTTT.

This clone showed up just a few times. V is TRBV9 and J is TRBJ2-2, with 10 bases identical to TRBD1. In germline, CDR1 is SGDLS, CDR2 YYNGEE. V was pared by 6 bases and J by 6 bases, with 11 bases of the junction left unmatched. The CDR3 is 16 amino acids. The CDR3 sequence is CASTRSGTGAAGELFF. In DNA, the CDR3 is TGTGCCAGCACCCGCTCCGGGACAGGGGCCGCCGGGGAGCTGTTTTTT.

This clone has more than one count but fewer than ten. In DNA form, the CDR3 reads TGTGCCAGCAGCGCCCAGACGCTGGGAAACACCATATATTTT. This codes for CASSAQTLGNTIYF. This rearrangement joins TRBV9 to TRBJ1-3; D unresolved. The CDR3 loop spans 14 amino acids. The ends were cut back, 3 bases at V and 4 bases at J, with 11 bases in the middle. Germline CDR1 reads SGDLS; CDR2 reads YYNGEE.

This clone was found a few times. The rearrangement joins TRBV4-3 to TRBJ2-7; 9 positions agree with TRBD1. V gave up 0 bases and J gave up 0 bases; unmatched junction bases: 6. Germline V CDR1 and CDR2: LGHNA, YSLEER. This CDR3 has 17 residues. The DNA of the CDR3 is TGCGCCAGCAGCCAAGATTGGGGGACAGGGTCCTCCTACGAGCAGTACTTC. Its translation is CASSQDWGTGSSYEQYF.

This chain links TRBV27 with TRBJ1-6, with TRBD1 matching over 10 bases. The germline CDR1 and CDR2 sequences are MNHEY and SMNVEV (reference sequence). This CDR3 has 18 residues. V was clipped by 7 bases and J by 4 bases; unmatched bases: 13. In DNA form, the CDR3 reads TGTGCCAGCAAGGGTGGGACAGGGGTTTTTTATTATAATTCACCCCTCCACTTT. Translated, it gives CASKGGTGVFYYNSPLHF.

V and J are TRBV7-2 and TRBJ2-7, with TRBD1 matching 8 bases. Germline V lookup: CDR1 SGHTA, CDR2 FQGNSA. The CDR3 has 15 amino acids. The J segment lost 0 bases and the V segment lost 1 base, leaving 2 bases of the junction unmatched. The CDR3 sequence is CASSLDGTGSYEQYF. DNA of the CDR3: TGTGCCAGCAGCTTAGACGGGACAGGCTCCTACGAGCAGTACTTC.

Remarks on this clone: In the same sample, other DNA sequences code for this CDR3. The chain uses TRBV29-1 and TRBJ1-2; 8 bases are shared with TRBD1. This CDR3 contains 13 residues. Germline lookup yields CDR1 SQVTM and CDR2 ANQGSEA. V lost 5 bases, J lost 2 bases, and 4 bases stayed unmatched. The CDR3 spells CSVPGQGNYGYTF. CDR3 sequence (DNA): TGCAGCGTTCCCGGACAGGGAAACTATGGCTACACCTTC.

The rearrangement uses TRBV5-1 and TRBJ2-1; 10 bases map to TRBD2. In germline, CDR1 is SGHRS, CDR2 YFSETQ. V trimming: 0 bases; J trimming: 0 bases; junction bases outside the gene matches: 9. This CDR3 region has 19 residues. CDR3 residues: CASSLERTSGESSYNEQFF. In DNA form, the CDR3 reads TGCGCCAGCAGCTTGGAGAGGACTAGCGGCGAAAGCTCCTACAATGAGCAGTTCTTC.

There are a few counts of this clone. The chain uses TRBV28 and TRBJ2-7; D gene ambiguous. CDR1 MDHEN and CDR2 SYDVKM come from the germline V gene. V gave up 2 bases and J gave up 1 base, with 9 bases separating them. The CDR3 loop spans 14 amino acids. The CDR3 loop is CASSLGIPSYEQYF. CDR3 nucleotides: TGTGCCAGCAGTTTAGGCATACCGTCCTACGAGCAGTACTTC.

This clone has only a few counts. This sequence joins TRBV11-2 and TRBJ2-4, with D hard to call. Germline V gene data show CDR1 as SGHAT and CDR2 as FQNNGV. V lost 1 base and J 12 bases, leaving 7 bases between the germline ends. This CDR3 is built from 11 residues. The CDR3 sequence is CASSLGLAQYF. The CDR3 DNA follows: TGTGCCAGCAGCTTAGGTCTCGCTCAGTACTTC. The entire variable domain, with the rest obtained from reference TRBV11-2 and TRBJ2-4, is as follows: EAGVAQSPRYKIIEKRQSVAFWCNPISGHATLYWYQQILGQGPKLLIQFQNNGVVDDSQLPKDRFSAERLKGVDSTLKIQPAKLEDSAVYLCASSLGLAQYFGAGTRLSVL.

V gene TRBV9 combines with J gene TRBJ2-1, with 7 bases that match TRBD2. This CDR3 contains 16 residues. Germline V gives CDR1 SGDLS, CDR2 YYNGEE. V trimming: 3 bases; J trimming: 1 base; junction bases outside the gene matches: 7. CDR3 in amino acids: CASSDGRGWSYNEQFF. For the CDR3, the DNA is TGTGCCAGCAGCGATGGGAGGGGCTGGTCCTACAATGAGCAGTTCTTC.

This clone was seen a handful of times. This sequence joins TRBV29-1 and TRBJ2-5; D tentatively reads TRBD1 or TRBD2 (5 bases each). The CDR3 consists of 13 residues. Trimming removed 7 bases at V and 5 bases at J, with 17 bases between. Germline loops: CDR1 SQVTM, CDR2 ANQGSEA. As DNA, the CDR3 is TGCAGCGCCGGGACGGCGAACAGGGAGACCCAGTACTTC. Amino acid sequence: CSAGTANRETQYF.

This clone was seen once. This chain links TRBV25-1 with TRBJ2-3; a possible D gene is TRBD1 (6 bases). V lost 5 bases, J lost 5 bases, and 20 bases lay in between. Germline V gene sequence: CDR1 MGHDK, CDR2 SYGVNS. The CDR3 totals 16 residues. The CDR3: CASSPLGAGPEDTQYF. Written as DNA, the CDR3 is TGTGCCAGCAGTCCCTTGGGGGCAGGGCCGGAAGATACGCAGTATTTT.